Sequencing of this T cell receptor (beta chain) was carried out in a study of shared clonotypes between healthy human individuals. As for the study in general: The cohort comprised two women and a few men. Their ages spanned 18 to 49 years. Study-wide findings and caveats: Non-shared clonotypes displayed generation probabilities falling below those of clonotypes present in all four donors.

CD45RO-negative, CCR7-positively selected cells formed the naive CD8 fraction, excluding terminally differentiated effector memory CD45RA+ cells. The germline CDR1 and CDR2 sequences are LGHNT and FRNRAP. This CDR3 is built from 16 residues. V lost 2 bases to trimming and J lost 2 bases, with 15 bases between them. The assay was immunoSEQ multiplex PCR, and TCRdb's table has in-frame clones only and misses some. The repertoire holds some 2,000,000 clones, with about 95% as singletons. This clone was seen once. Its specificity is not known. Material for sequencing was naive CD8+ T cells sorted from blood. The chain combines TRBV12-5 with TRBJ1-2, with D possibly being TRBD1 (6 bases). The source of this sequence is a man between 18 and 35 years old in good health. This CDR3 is CASGLTTGLANYGYTF. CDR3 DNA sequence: TGTGCTAGTGGTTTGACAACAGGGCTCGCCAACTATGGCTACACCTTC. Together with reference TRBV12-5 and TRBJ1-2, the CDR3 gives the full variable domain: DARVTQTPRHKVTEMGQEVTMRCQPILGHNTVFWYRQTMMQGLELLAYFRNRAPLDDSGMPKDRFSAEMPDATLATLKIQPSEPRDSAVYFCASGLTTGLANYGYTFGSGTRLTVV.